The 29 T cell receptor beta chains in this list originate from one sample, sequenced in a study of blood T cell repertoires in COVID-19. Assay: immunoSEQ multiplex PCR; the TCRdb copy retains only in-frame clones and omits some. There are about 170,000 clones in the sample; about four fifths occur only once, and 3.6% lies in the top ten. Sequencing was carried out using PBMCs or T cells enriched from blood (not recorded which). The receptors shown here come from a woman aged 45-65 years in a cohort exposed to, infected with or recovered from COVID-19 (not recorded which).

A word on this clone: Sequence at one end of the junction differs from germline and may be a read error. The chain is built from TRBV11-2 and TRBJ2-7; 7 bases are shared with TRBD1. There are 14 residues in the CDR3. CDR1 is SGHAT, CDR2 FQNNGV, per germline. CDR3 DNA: TGTGCCAGCACCTTAGGACAGGAGCCCTACGAGCAGTACTTC. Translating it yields CASTLGQEPYEQYF.

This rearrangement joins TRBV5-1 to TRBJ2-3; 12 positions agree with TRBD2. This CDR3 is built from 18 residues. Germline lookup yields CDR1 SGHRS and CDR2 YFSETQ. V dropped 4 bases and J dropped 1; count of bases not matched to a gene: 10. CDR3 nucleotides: TGCGCCAGCAGCCCACAGCTAGCGGGAGGGCGGGGCACAGATACGCAGTATTTT. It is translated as CASSPQLAGGRGTDTQYF.

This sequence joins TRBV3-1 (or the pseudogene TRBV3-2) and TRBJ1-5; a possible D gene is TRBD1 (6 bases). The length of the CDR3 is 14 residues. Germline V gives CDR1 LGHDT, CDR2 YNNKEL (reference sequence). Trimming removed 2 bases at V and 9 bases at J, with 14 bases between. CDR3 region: CASSQSDRLGPQHF. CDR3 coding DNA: TGTGCCAGCAGCCAATCGGACAGACTTGGGCCCCAGCATTTT.

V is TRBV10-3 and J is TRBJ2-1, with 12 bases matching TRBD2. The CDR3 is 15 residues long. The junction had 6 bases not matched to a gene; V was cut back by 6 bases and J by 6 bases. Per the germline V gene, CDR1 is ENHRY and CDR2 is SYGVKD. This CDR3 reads CAIRDLAGGRNEQFF. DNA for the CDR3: TGTGCCATCAGGGACCTAGCGGGGGGGCGCAATGAGCAGTTCTTC.

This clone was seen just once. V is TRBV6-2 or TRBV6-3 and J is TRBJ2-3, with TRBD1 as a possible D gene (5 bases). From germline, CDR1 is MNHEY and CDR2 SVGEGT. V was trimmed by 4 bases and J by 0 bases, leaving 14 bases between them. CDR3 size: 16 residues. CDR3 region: CASSSSDSSSTDTQYF. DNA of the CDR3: TGTGCCAGCAGTTCGTCAGACAGCTCTAGCACAGATACGCAGTATTTT.

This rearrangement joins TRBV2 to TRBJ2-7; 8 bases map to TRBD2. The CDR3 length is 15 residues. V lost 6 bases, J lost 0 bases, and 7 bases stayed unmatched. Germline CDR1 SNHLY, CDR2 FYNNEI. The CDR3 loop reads CASSPVGLDSYEQYF. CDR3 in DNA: TGTGCCAGCAGCCCCGTGGGACTAGACTCCTACGAGCAGTACTTC.

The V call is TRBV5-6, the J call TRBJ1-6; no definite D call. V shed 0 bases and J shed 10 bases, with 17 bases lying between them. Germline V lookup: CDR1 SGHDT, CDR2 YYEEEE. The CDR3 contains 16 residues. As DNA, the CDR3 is TGTGCCAGCAGCTTGGCGGAGGAGGGAGTCTGGTCACCCCTCCACTTT. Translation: CASSLAEEGVWSPLHF. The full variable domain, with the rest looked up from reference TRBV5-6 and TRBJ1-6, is DAGVTQSPTHLIKTRGQQVTLRCSPKSGHDTVSWYQQALGQGPQFIFQYYEEEERQRGNFPDRFSGHQFPNYSSELNVNALLLGDSALYLCASSLAEEGVWSPLHFGNGTRLTVT.

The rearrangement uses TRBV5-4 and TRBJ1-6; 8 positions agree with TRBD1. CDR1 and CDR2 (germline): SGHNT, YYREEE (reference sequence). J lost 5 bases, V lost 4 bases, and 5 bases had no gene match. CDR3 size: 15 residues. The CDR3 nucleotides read TGTGCCAGCAGCCGTCCGACAGGGGATAATTCACCCCTCCACTTT. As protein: CASSRPTGDNSPLHF.

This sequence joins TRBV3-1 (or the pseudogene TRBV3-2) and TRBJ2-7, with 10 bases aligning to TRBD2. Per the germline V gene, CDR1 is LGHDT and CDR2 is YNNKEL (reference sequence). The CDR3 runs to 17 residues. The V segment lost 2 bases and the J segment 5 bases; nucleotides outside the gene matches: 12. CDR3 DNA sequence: TGTGCCAGCAGCCAATTCAGCGGGAGGGGTACCGTGAACGAGCAGTACTTC. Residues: CASSQFSGRGTVNEQYF.

This CDR3 reads CASSLVQTVNTEAFF. The CDR3 region has the DNA TGTGCCAGCAGCTTAGTCCAGACAGTGAACACTGAAGCTTTCTTT. J is TRBJ1-1 and V is TRBV7-2, with D possibly matching TRBD1 (5 bases). V lost 1 base and J lost 0, with 9 bases in between. Germline V gives CDR1 SGHTA, CDR2 FQGNSA. This CDR3 has 15 amino acids.

The CDR3 DNA follows: TGTGCCAGCTCACTCAACTACAATGAGCAGTTCTTC. Translating it yields CASSLNYNEQFF. V gene TRBV18 combines with J gene TRBJ2-1; no clear D gene. CDR3 length: 12 residues. Trimming took off 4 bases at V and 3 bases at J, with 4 bases between the two ends. The germline gives CDR1 KGHSH, CDR2 LQKENI. Filled out from reference TRBV18 and TRBJ2-1, the complete variable domain reads NAGVMQNPRHLVRRRGQEARLRCSPMKGHSHVYWYRQLPEEGLKFMVYLQKENIIDESGMPKERFSAEFPKEGPSILRIQQVVRGDSAAYFCASSLNYNEQFFGPGTRLTVL.

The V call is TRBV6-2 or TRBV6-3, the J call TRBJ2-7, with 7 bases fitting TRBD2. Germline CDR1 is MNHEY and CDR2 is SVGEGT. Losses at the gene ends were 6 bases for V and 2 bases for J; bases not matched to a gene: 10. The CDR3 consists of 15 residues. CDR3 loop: CASSQGGGVTYEQYF. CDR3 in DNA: TGTGCCAGCAGCCAGGGCGGGGGTGTTACCTACGAGCAGTACTTC.

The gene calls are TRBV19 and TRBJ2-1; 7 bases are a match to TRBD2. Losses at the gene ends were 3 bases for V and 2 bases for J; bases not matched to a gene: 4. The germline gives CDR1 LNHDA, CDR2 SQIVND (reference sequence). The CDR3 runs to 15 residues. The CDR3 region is CASSIGGSPYNEQFF. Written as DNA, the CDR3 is TGTGCCAGTAGTATCGGGGGGTCCCCCTACAATGAGCAGTTCTTC.

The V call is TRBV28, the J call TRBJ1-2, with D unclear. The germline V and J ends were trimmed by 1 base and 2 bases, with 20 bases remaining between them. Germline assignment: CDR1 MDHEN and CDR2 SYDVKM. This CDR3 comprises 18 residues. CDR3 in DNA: TGTGCCAGCAGTTTATTCCTGGCAGAGGGCGCGGGGAACTATGGCTACACCTTC. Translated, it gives CASSLFLAEGAGNYGYTF.

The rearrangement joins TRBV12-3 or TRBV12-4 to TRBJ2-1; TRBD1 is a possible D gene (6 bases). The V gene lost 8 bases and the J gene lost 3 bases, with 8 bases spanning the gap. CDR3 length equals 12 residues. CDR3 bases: TGTGCCAGCCGGACAGACTACAATGAGCAGTTCTTC. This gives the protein CASRTDYNEQFF.

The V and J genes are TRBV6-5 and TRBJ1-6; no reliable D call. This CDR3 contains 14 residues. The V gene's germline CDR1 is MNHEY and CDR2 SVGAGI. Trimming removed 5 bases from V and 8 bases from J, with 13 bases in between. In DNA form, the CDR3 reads TGTGCCAGCAGTCCCGGGAAAACACATTCACCCCTCCACTTT. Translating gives CASSPGKTHSPLHF.

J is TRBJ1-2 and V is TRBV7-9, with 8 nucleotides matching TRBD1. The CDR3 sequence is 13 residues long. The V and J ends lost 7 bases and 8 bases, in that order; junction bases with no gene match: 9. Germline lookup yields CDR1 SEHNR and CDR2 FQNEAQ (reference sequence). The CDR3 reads CASTSKTGEGYTF. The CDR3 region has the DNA TGTGCCAGCACCTCCAAGACAGGGGAGGGCTACACCTTC.

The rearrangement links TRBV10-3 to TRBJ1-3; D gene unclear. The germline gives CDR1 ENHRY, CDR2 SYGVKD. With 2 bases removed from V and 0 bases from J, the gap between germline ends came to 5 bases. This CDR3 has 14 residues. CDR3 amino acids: CAISEGISGNTIYF. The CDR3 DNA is TGTGCCATCAGTGAGGGCATCTCTGGAAACACCATATATTTT.

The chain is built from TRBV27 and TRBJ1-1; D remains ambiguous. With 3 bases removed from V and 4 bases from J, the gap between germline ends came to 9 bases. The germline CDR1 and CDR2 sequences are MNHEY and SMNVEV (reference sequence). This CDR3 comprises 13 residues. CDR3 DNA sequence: TGTGCCAGCAGTTTGTTGCCCAGCACTGAAGCTTTCTTT. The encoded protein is CASSLLPSTEAFF.

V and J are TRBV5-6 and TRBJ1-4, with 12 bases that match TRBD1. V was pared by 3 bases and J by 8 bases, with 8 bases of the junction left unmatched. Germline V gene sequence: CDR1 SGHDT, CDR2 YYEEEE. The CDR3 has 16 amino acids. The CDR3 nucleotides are TGTGCCAGCAGCTCGTACGGGACAGGGGGCGGGGAAAAACTGTTTTTT. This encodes CASSSYGTGGGEKLFF.

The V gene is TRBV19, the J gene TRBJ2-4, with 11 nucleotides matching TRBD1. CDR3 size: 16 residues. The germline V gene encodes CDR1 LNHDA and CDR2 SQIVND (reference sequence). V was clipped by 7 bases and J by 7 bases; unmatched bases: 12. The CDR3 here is CASNDPGQGESNIQYF. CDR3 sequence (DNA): TGTGCCAGTAACGATCCGGGACAGGGGGAATCCAACATTCAGTACTTC.

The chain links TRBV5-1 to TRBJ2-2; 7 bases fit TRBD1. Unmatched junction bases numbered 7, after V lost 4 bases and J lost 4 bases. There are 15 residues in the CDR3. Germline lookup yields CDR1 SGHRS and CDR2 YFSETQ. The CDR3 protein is CASSADRAGTGELFF. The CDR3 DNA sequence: TGCGCCAGCAGCGCCGACAGGGCTGGCACCGGGGAGCTGTTTTTT.

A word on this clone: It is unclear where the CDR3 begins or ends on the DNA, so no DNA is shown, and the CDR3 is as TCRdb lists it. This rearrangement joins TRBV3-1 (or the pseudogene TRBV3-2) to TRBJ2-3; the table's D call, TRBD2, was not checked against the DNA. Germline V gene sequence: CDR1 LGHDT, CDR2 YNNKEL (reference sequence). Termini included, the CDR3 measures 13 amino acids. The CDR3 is CASSTSGTDTQYF.

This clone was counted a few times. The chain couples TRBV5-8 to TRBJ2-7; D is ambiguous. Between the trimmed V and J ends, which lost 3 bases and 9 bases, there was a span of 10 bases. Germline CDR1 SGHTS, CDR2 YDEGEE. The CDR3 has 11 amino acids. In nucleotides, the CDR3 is TGTGCCAGCAGCTCGCCTGGGCGGCAGTACTTC. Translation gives CASSSPGRQYF.

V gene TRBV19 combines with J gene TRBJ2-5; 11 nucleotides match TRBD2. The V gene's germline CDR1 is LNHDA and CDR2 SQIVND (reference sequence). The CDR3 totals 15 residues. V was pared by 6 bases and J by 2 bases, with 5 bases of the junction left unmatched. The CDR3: CASSTGTSGQETQYF. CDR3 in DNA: TGTGCCAGTAGCACCGGGACTAGCGGACAAGAGACCCAGTACTTC.

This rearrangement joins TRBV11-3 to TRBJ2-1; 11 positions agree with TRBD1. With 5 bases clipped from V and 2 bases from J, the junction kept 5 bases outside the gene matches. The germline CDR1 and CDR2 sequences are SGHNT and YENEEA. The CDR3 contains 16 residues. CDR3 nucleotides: TGTGCCAGCAGCCCCCGGACAGGGGGCCCCTACAATGAGCAGTTCTTC. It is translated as CASSPRTGGPYNEQFF.

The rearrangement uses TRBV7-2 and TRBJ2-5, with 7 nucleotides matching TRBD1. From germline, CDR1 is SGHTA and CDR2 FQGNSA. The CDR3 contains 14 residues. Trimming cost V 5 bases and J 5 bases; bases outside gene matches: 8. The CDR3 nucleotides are TGTGCCAGCAGCCGGGACAGTTTTTATGAGACCCAGTACTTC. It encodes CASSRDSFYETQYF. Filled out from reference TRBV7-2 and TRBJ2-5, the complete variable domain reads GAGVSQSPSNKVTEKGKDVELRCDPISGHTALYWYRQSLGQGLEFLIYFQGNSAPDKSGLPSDRFSAERTGGSVSTLTIQRTQQEDSAVYLCASSRDSFYETQYFGPGTRLLVL.

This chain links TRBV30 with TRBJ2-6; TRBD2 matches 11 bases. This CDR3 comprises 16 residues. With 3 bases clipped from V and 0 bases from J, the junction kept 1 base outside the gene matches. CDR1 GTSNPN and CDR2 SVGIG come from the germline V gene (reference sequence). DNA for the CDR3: TGTGCCTGGAGGGGACTAGCGGACTCTGGGGCCAACGTCCTGACTTTC. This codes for CAWRGLADSGANVLTF.

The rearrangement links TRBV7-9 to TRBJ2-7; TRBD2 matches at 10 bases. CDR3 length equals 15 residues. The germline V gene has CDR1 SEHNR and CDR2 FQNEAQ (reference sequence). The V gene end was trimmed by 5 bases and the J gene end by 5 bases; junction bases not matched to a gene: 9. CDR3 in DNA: TGTGCCAGCAGCCCCCGAGCGGGAGGGCCGGACGAGCAGTACTTC. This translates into CASSPRAGGPDEQYF.